The 15 T cell receptor beta chains presented below share a single source sample, sequenced in a study of blood T cells in healthy people across ages. For the second PCR, which ran for roughly 6 to 12 cycles, a sample-barcoded 5' primer and a J-beta primer mix were used. MiXCR, run by TCRdb on the 5' RACE reads, gives a single entry per CDR3 protein. The sample lists about 2 million distinct CDR3 sequences, approximately 50% occurring once. Sequenced sample: blood. Receptors originate from a middle-aged woman in good health.

CDR3 coding DNA: TGTGCCAGCAGCGACACCGCGTTCCGAGAGACCCAGTTCTTC. This codes for CASSDTAFRETQFF. V is TRBV6-2 or TRBV6-3 and J is TRBJ2-1; D uncertain. The CDR3 is 14 amino acids. Germline V lookup: CDR1 MNHEY, CDR2 SVGEGT. Between the trimmed V and J ends, which lost 6 bases and 13 bases, there was a span of 22 bases.

This clonotype was counted between two and nine times. V is TRBV6-5 and J is TRBJ2-5; the D gene could be TRBD1 or TRBD2 (5 bases each). The CDR3 totals 15 residues. V lost 6 bases to trimming and J lost 4 bases, with 18 bases between them. Germline CDR1 and CDR2: MNHEY and SVGAGI. The CDR3 is CASSDYSGALETQYF. Written as DNA, the CDR3 is TGTGCCAGCAGCGACTACTCCGGGGCCTTAGAGACCCAGTACTTC.

This clonotype was seen a handful of times. The rearrangement links TRBV4-2 to TRBJ2-1, with 13 positions matching TRBD2. The CDR3 totals 16 residues. Per germline, CDR1 LGHNA and CDR2 YNFKEQ. V trimming: 4 bases; J trimming: 7 bases; junction bases outside the gene matches: 7. The CDR3 bases are TGTGCCAGCAGCCTAGAGAGACTAGCGGGGGGTAATGAGCAGTTCTTC. This codes for CASSLERLAGGNEQFF.

This chain uses TRBV6-6 with TRBJ1-2; TRBD1 is a possible D gene (6 bases). CDR3 length equals 15 residues. Looked up from germline, CDR1 is MNHNY and CDR2 is SVGAGI (reference sequence). Trimming stripped 2 bases from V and 6 bases from J, with 16 bases between. The CDR3 DNA is TGTGCCAGCAGTTACCGGGCAGGGGAGGCGAATGGCTACACCTTC. Translating it yields CASSYRAGEANGYTF.

In its sample, this clonotype was seen a few times. This sequence joins TRBV12-3 or TRBV12-4 and TRBJ2-5, with D tentatively TRBD2 (5 bases). Trimming left V 3 bases short and J 7 bases short, with 9 bases between. The CDR3 is 12 residues long. The CDR3 sequence: CASSFTGGTQYF. The CDR3 DNA sequence: TGTGCCAGCAGTTTTACCGGAGGGACCCAGTACTTC.

V and J are TRBV27 and TRBJ1-2; D is possibly TRBD1 (5 bases). Trimming cost V 10 bases and J 7 bases, with 22 bases left between them. Germline lookup yields CDR1 MNHEY and CDR2 SMNVEV (reference sequence). The CDR3 loop spans 14 amino acids. In DNA, the CDR3 is TGTGCCACCAAGGGGACGGGGAAGGCGGGTGGCTACACCTTC. This gives the protein CATKGTGKAGGYTF.

This clonotype was counted only a few times. The V gene is TRBV7-2, the J gene TRBJ2-7, with a possible D match to TRBD2 (7 bases). This CDR3 is built from 13 residues. Germline V CDR1 and CDR2: SGHTA, FQGNSA. Trimming took off 3 bases at V and 7 bases at J, with 13 bases between the two ends. Written as DNA, the CDR3 is TGTGCCAGCAGCTTTAAGGGGGGGTTTGAGCAGTACTTC. Residues: CASSFKGGFEQYF. The complete variable domain, with remaining parts taken from reference TRBV7-2 and TRBJ2-7, reads GAGVSQSPSNKVTEKGKDVELRCDPISGHTALYWYRQSLGQGLEFLIYFQGNSAPDKSGLPSDRFSAERTGGSVSTLTIQRTQQEDSAVYLCASSFKGGFEQYFGPGTRLTVT.

The chain links TRBV10-3 to TRBJ1-5, with 11 bases fitting TRBD1. The V gene's germline CDR1 is ENHRY and CDR2 SYGVKD. The CDR3 has 14 amino acids. The V gene end was trimmed by 10 bases and the J gene end by 9 bases; junction bases not matched to a gene: 11. CDR3 in DNA: TGTGCCACCCAAGGGACAGGGGGTGCGGCGCCCCAGCATTTT. It yields the protein CATQGTGGAAPQHF.

This clonotype turned up a few times. The chain uses TRBV11-2 and TRBJ2-7; D gene unclear. This CDR3 spans 14 amino acids. Germline CDR1 is SGHAT and CDR2 is FQNNGV. Trimming stripped 2 bases from V and 3 bases from J, with 11 bases between. The CDR3: CASSLPGLSYEQYF. In DNA, the CDR3 is TGTGCCAGCAGCTTACCCGGGCTCAGCTACGAGCAGTACTTC.

In its sample, this clonotype was seen a few times. The chain couples TRBV20-1 to TRBJ2-7, with 9 nucleotides matching TRBD1. The J call could be wrong; TRBJ2-5 is a better fit for the DNA end. CDR1 is DFQATT, CDR2 SNEGSKA, per germline (reference sequence). The CDR3 has 14 residues. The DNA for the CDR3 is TGCAGTGCTATACAGGGGGCGGAATTGGAGACCCAGTACTTC. The encoded protein is CSAIQGAELETQYF.

The rearrangement links TRBV12-3 or TRBV12-4 to TRBJ2-5, with 7 bases that match TRBD1. V shed 3 bases and J 11 bases; nucleotides not matched to a gene: 12. CDR3 size: 14 residues. The CDR3 region is CASSLGQRTREQYF. DNA of the CDR3: TGTGCCAGCAGTTTGGGACAGCGGACGAGGGAGCAGTACTTC.

This clonotype was seen only once. The V and J genes are TRBV10-3 and TRBJ2-5; TRBD1 might be the D (5 bases). Germline values: CDR1 ENHRY, CDR2 SYGVKD. The V and J ends lost 6 bases and 3 bases respectively, with 17 bases between them. CDR3 size: 15 residues. The CDR3 loop reads CAISDTGRDKETQYF. The CDR3 DNA reads as TGTGCCATCAGCGACACGGGCAGGGATAAAGAGACCCAGTACTTC.

This clonotype occurred a few times. In DNA, the CDR3 is TGTGCCAGCAGAACCGATCAGCTCTATGGCTACACCTTC. It translates to CASRTDQLYGYTF. The chain joins TRBV6-2 or TRBV6-3 to TRBJ1-2; D gene ambiguous. In germline, CDR1 is MNHEY, CDR2 SVGEGT. The CDR3 length is 13 residues. V shed 6 bases and J shed 4 bases, with 12 bases lying between them.

This chain uses TRBV7-8 with TRBJ1-5; TRBD1 matches at 12 bases. CDR1 and CDR2 from the germline V gene are SGHVS and FQNEAQ. V was clipped by 2 bases and J by 6 bases; unmatched bases: 5. The CDR3 has 16 residues. In nucleotides, the CDR3 is TGTGCCAGCAGCTTATCAGGGACAGGGGGCGGTCAGCCCCAGCATTTT. Translation gives CASSLSGTGGGQPQHF.

The rearrangement joins TRBV24-1 to TRBJ2-7; TRBD1 matches at 9 bases. The CDR3 totals 15 residues. Trimming cost V 3 bases and J 3 bases; bases outside gene matches: 5. From germline, CDR1 is KGHDR and CDR2 SFDVKD. CDR3 sequence (DNA): TGTGCCACCAGTGATGCCGGGACAGGGAACTACGAGCAGTACTTC. The encoded protein is CATSDAGTGNYEQYF.